This T cell receptor beta chain derives from a study of B cell selection in AIRE deficiency. The method was immunoSEQ multiplex PCR; TCRdb's version includes in-frame clones alone and lacks a portion of them. The table includes about 23,000 clones, 97% detected once. Conventional CD4 T cells were sorted as CD4+CD127+ cells. The length of the CDR3 is 16 residues. V was shortened by 2 bases and J by 6 bases, with 14 bases between the two germline ends. Germline V gives CDR1 KGHSH, CDR2 LQKENI. Sequencing was performed on conventional CD4+ T cells sorted from PBMCs. The sequence derives from a human donor with AIRE deficiency. V usage is TRBV18 and J usage is TRBJ1-6, with no clear D. DNA for the CDR3: TGTGCCAGCTCACCATCCAGTTCTACCATTAATTCACCCCTCCACTTT. As protein: CASSPSSSTINSPLHF.